This is a list of T cell receptor beta chains from one sample in a study of cytomegalovirus exposure and HLA in healthy donors. Assay used: immunoSEQ multiplex PCR; TCRdb lists only in-frame clones, some missing. In the table there are about 200,000 clones, approximately 80% of which are singletons. Sequenced sample: PBMCs. These receptors all stem from a woman aged 25 to 39 in good health and CMV-seronegative. Both conserved end residues are trimmed from each CDR3. D genes are given only for firm matches.

d_call: TRBD1; j_call: TRBJ2-7; v_call: TRBV5-4; cdr3_aa: ASSLHGQGASEQY
d_call: TRBD1; j_call: TRBJ2-7; v_call: TRBV18; cdr3_aa: ASSPGQGKGTYEQY
d_call: -; j_call: TRBJ1-2; v_call: TRBV6-5; cdr3_aa: ASIPRGGALIGYT
d_call: TRBD1; j_call: TRBJ1-1; v_call: TRBV27; cdr3_aa: ASSLYRGHEAF
d_call: TRBD2; j_call: TRBJ2-5; v_call: TRBV7-7; cdr3_aa: ASSLGTSGRETQY
d_call: TRBD2; j_call: TRBJ2-7; v_call: TRBV28; cdr3_aa: ASSFLAGVFEQY
d_call: -; j_call: TRBJ1-4; v_call: TRBV5-1; cdr3_aa: ASSFTVATNEKLF
d_call: -; j_call: TRBJ1-6; v_call: TRBV6-5; cdr3_aa: ASSYAGLLDSPLH
d_call: -; j_call: TRBJ1-5; v_call: TRBV27; cdr3_aa: ASSLRGVSNQPQH
d_call: TRBD2; j_call: -; v_call: TRBV7-9; cdr3_aa: ASSPRTSSDEQY
d_call: -; j_call: TRBJ1-2; v_call: TRBV5-1; cdr3_aa: ASSPEGSGGYP
d_call: -; j_call: TRBJ2-2; v_call: TRBV6-1; cdr3_aa: ASITQGGTGELF
d_call: TRBD1; j_call: TRBJ1-2; v_call: TRBV5-4; cdr3_aa: ASSIGTGRTYT
d_call: TRBD2; j_call: TRBJ2-1; v_call: TRBV5-1; cdr3_aa: ASSLAATSLGEQF
d_call: TRBD1; j_call: TRBJ1-6; v_call: TRBV4-2; cdr3_aa: ASSPTGPGGSPLH
d_call: TRBD1; j_call: TRBJ2-3; v_call: TRBV5-6; cdr3_aa: ASRVRTGGRGPPDTQY
d_call: -; j_call: TRBJ2-3; v_call: TRBV20-1; cdr3_aa: GGGWADTQY
d_call: -; j_call: TRBJ2-4; v_call: TRBV7-9; cdr3_aa: SSSSESVIQY
d_call: -; j_call: TRBJ2-5; v_call: TRBV12-5; cdr3_aa: ASGPSDSGILGTQY
d_call: TRBD2; j_call: TRBJ2-3; v_call: TRBV7-2; cdr3_aa: ASSLSGGRDTQY
d_call: TRBD2; j_call: TRBJ2-1; v_call: TRBV25-1; cdr3_aa: ASSILAGASNYNEQF
d_call: TRBD1; j_call: TRBJ1-6; v_call: TRBV19; cdr3_aa: ASSRGQANSPLH
d_call: TRBD2; j_call: TRBJ2-1; v_call: TRBV5-1; cdr3_aa: ASSRSGGLYNEQF
d_call: TRBD1; j_call: TRBJ1-4; v_call: TRBV9; cdr3_aa: ASSPWDSKNGKLF
d_call: -; j_call: TRBJ2-3; v_call: TRBV6-5; cdr3_aa: ASSYSGAGLPDTQY
d_call: TRBD1; j_call: TRBJ1-5; v_call: TRBV15; cdr3_aa: ATSKTGGFQPQH
d_call: -; j_call: TRBJ2-7; v_call: TRBV6-6; cdr3_aa: ASSYLGGVYEQY
d_call: -; j_call: TRBJ1-5; v_call: TRBV19; cdr3_aa: ATSRYGQPQH
d_call: -; j_call: TRBJ1-1; v_call: TRBV30; cdr3_aa: AWKRGTEAF
d_call: TRBD1; j_call: TRBJ2-3; v_call: TRBV29-1; cdr3_aa: SLNVQGAADTQY
d_call: TRBD2; j_call: TRBJ2-7; v_call: TRBV19; cdr3_aa: ALRFRLAGGPKEQY
d_call: -; j_call: TRBJ2-7; v_call: TRBV11-3; cdr3_aa: ASSRGHSYEQY
d_call: -; j_call: TRBJ2-1; v_call: TRBV19; cdr3_aa: ASSATVVHEQF
d_call: -; j_call: TRBJ2-7; v_call: TRBV18; cdr3_aa: ASSPIRGEQY
d_call: -; j_call: TRBJ2-3; v_call: TRBV6-5; cdr3_aa: ASSYRDSTDTQY
d_call: -; j_call: TRBJ1-6; v_call: TRBV18; cdr3_aa: ASSPIFLTASKFWSPLH
d_call: TRBD2; j_call: TRBJ2-2; v_call: TRBV4-2; cdr3_aa: ASSEGGRNTGELF
d_call: -; j_call: TRBJ1-2; v_call: TRBV10-2; cdr3_aa: ASSESQGGGYT
d_call: TRBD1; j_call: TRBJ1-4; v_call: TRBV19; cdr3_aa: ASSSDWRGQLF
d_call: TRBD1; j_call: TRBJ1-6; v_call: TRBV30; cdr3_aa: AWSRTGNNSPLH
d_call: TRBD1; j_call: TRBJ1-5; v_call: TRBV6-5; cdr3_aa: ASSFQGDQPQH
d_call: TRBD2; j_call: TRBJ2-1; v_call: TRBV29-1; cdr3_aa: SPRLAGYNEQF
d_call: -; j_call: TRBJ2-5; v_call: TRBV30; cdr3_aa: AWSVVRGPRETQY
d_call: -; j_call: TRBJ2-1; v_call: TRBV5-1; cdr3_aa: ASSLIPGGNEQF
d_call: -; j_call: TRBJ1-5; v_call: TRBV19; cdr3_aa: ASSILGRGSNQPQH
d_call: -; j_call: TRBJ2-7; v_call: TRBV5-1; cdr3_aa: ASSFPGSSYEQY
d_call: TRBD1; j_call: TRBJ1-3; v_call: TRBV18; cdr3_aa: ASSHGQGLYGNTIY
d_call: TRBD1; j_call: TRBJ1-1; v_call: TRBV19; cdr3_aa: ASSIGYRGPNTEAF
d_call: -; j_call: TRBJ1-1; v_call: TRBV27; cdr3_aa: ASSPSDSNTEAF
d_call: -; j_call: TRBJ2-1; v_call: TRBV4-1; cdr3_aa: ASSQEWDLSYNEQF
d_call: -; j_call: TRBJ1-1; v_call: TRBV30; cdr3_aa: AWSVTGRNTEAF
d_call: TRBD2; j_call: TRBJ2-1; v_call: TRBV28; cdr3_aa: ASSVASGRLDNEQF
d_call: TRBD2; j_call: TRBJ2-1; v_call: TRBV19; cdr3_aa: ASSIRLAGNVYNEQF
d_call: TRBD2; j_call: TRBJ2-3; v_call: TRBV5-1; cdr3_aa: ASASGDVTDTQY
d_call: -; j_call: TRBJ1-3; v_call: TRBV7-9; cdr3_aa: ASSLAFFGDTIY
d_call: TRBD1; j_call: TRBJ1-1; v_call: TRBV19; cdr3_aa: ASSPETGQDTEAF
d_call: -; j_call: TRBJ2-7; v_call: TRBV5-1; cdr3_aa: ASSLQAETYEQY
d_call: -; j_call: TRBJ1-1; v_call: TRBV5-1; cdr3_aa: ASSQGSFMNTEAF
d_call: -; j_call: TRBJ2-7; v_call: TRBV28; cdr3_aa: ASSLRTLLYEQY
d_call: -; j_call: TRBJ2-7; v_call: TRBV4-2; cdr3_aa: ASSQDSSLRGYEQY